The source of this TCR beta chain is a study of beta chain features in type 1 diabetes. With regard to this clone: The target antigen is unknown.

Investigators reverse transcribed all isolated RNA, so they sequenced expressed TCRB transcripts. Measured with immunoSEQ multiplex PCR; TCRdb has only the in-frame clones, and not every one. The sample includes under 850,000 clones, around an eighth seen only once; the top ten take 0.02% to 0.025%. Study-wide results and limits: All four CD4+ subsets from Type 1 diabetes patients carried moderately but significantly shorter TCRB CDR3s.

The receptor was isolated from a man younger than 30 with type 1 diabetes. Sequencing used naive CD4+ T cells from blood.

This CDR3 is CAWSAWGQGLSYEQYF. Here the CDR3 DNA reads TGTGCCTGGAGTGCGTGGGGACAGGGCCTCTCCTACGAGCAGTACTTC. The rearrangement links TRBV30 to TRBJ2-7; 9 positions match TRBD1. V trimming: 1 base; J trimming: 0 bases; junction bases outside the gene matches: 7. CDR1 and CDR2 (germline): GTSNPN, SVGIG (reference sequence). The CDR3 is 16 residues long. The full variable domain, with the rest looked up from reference TRBV30 and TRBJ2-7, is SQTIHQWPATLVQPVGSPLSLECTVEGTSNPNLYWYRQAAGRGLQLLFYSVGIGQISSEVPQNLSASRPQDRQFILSSKKLLLSDSGFYLCAWSAWGQGLSYEQYFGPGTRLTVT.